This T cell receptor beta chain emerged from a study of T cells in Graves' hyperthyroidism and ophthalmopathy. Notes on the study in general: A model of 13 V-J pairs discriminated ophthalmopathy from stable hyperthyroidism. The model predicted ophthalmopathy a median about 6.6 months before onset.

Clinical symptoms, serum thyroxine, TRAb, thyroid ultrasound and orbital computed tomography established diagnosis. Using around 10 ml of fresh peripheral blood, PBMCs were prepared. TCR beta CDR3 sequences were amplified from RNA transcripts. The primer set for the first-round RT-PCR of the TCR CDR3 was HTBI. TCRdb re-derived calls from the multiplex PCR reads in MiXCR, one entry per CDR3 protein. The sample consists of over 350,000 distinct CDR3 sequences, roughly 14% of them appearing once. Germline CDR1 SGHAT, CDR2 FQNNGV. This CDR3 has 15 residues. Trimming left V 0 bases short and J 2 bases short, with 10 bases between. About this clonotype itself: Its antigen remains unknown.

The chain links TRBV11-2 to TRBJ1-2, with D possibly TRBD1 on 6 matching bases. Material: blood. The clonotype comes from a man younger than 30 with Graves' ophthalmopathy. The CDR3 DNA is TGTGCCAGCAGCTTAGAGGGGGGCTCGAACTATGGCTACACCTTC. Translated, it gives CASSLEGGSNYGYTF.